This T cell receptor beta chain derives from a study of blood T cells in healthy people across ages. Looking at the study overall: Per two T cells, about one barcoded beta molecule was captured through template switching. Findings and limits, study-wide: Strong correlation was found linking TCR beta diversity to naive T cell percentage.

With each sample, at least 6 micrograms of total RNA were extracted. After removal of 6 bases from V and 0 bases from J, the junction contained 11 bases not matched to a gene. The CDR3 totals 16 residues. CDR1 and CDR2 (germline): MNHNS, SASEGT. The second PCR ran 7 to 11 cycles with a sample-barcoded 5' primer and J-beta primers. Using its own MiXCR run on the 5' RACE reads, TCRdb lists one record per CDR3 protein. This table has some 700,000 distinct CDR3 sequences, approximately 21% appearing once. Regarding this clonotype: Its matching antigen is unknown.

The source is a man aged 65 to 79 in good health. The material sequenced was blood. The V call is TRBV6-1, the J call TRBJ2-7; 7 bases line up with TRBD1. CDR3 amino acids: CASRNSGTVISYEQYF. CDR3 DNA: TGTGCCAGCAGGAACTCCGGGACAGTTATCTCCTACGAGCAGTACTTC.